One sample yielded the 18 T cell receptor beta chains listed below, sequenced in a study of T cell repertoires in cytomegalovirus infection (dated 2019 in TCRdb). Data came from an Illumina HiSeq 1500. TCRdb's own reprocessing of the public reads used fastp at Q25 and MiXCR and kept productive beta chains. A single entry per CDR3 protein holds the most common genes and DNA from its merged rows. This sample comprises around 430,000 distinct CDR3 sequences, more than 40% of them detected only once. The ten largest clonotypes hold about 39% of the sample. The antigens for these receptors are not known. Read against the paper, the sample's treatment or condition label means: in vitro stimulation with specific CMV peptide epitopes to enrich CMV-specific T cells. This material consisted of cultured PBMCs, taken from culture after CMV antigen stimulation. These receptors originate from a human donor in good health (CMV status not recorded). Some clones in this sample may be carry-over from other donors' samples.

This chain joins TRBV29-1 and TRBJ2-7; D is possibly TRBD2 (5 bases). Trimming left V 2 bases short and J 0 bases short, with 8 bases between. The CDR3 loop spans 13 amino acids. CDR1 SQVTM and CDR2 ANQGSEA come from the germline V gene. The CDR3 spells CSVEFSDSYEQYF. In nucleotides, the CDR3 is TGCAGCGTTGAATTTAGCGACTCCTACGAGCAGTACTTC.

This clonotype was picked up a small number of times. The chain combines TRBV28 with TRBJ2-5; D uncertain. This CDR3 has 13 residues. Trimming pared 3 bases from V and 5 bases from J, leaving 10 bases between. Germline CDR1 and CDR2: MDHEN and SYDVKM. This CDR3 is CASSLADGETQYF. The DNA of the CDR3 is TGTGCCAGCAGTTTGGCAGACGGCGAGACCCAGTACTTC. The full variable domain, in which reference TRBV28 and TRBJ2-5 provide the parts outside the CDR3, is DVKVTQSSRYLVKRTGEKVFLECVQDMDHENMFWYRQDPGLGLRLIYFSYDVKMKEKGDIPEGYSVSREKKERFSLILESASTNQTSMYLCASSLADGETQYFGPGTRLLVL.

The chain employs TRBV6-1 and TRBJ1-6, with 8 bases identical to TRBD1. The CDR3 runs 14 residues. V shed 7 bases and J 7 bases; nucleotides not matched to a gene: 6. The germline gives CDR1 MNHNS, CDR2 SASEGT. CDR3 sequence (DNA): TGTGCCAGCACTTGGACAGGGCTAAATTCACCCCTCCACTTT. This gives the protein CASTWTGLNSPLHF.

This clonotype was picked up a small number of times. This rearrangement joins TRBV18 to TRBJ1-1; D may be TRBD1 (6 bases). V was pared by 0 bases and J by 5 bases, with 13 bases between. The CDR3 spans 15 residues. Germline loops: CDR1 KGHSH, CDR2 LQKENI. Written as DNA, the CDR3 is TGTGCCAGCTCACCACCGGCCCGGGGACAAACTGAAGCTTTCTTT. Its translation: CASSPPARGQTEAFF.

This clonotype was counted between two and nine times. This rearrangement joins TRBV6-1 to TRBJ2-5; no clear D. The V end lost 0 bases, the J end lost 5 bases, and 13 bases lay between the germline ends. The length of the CDR3 is 15 residues. Germline CDR1 MNHNS, CDR2 SASEGT. The chain's CDR3 is CASSEAWALQETQYF. The CDR3 DNA reads TGTGCCAGCAGTGAAGCCTGGGCTCTCCAGGAGACCCAGTACTTC.

In this sample, this clonotype turned up a few times. The rearrangement joins TRBV7-2 to TRBJ2-3; TRBD2 is a possible D gene (6 bases). Trimming shortened V by 5 bases and J by 2 bases, and 23 bases separated the two germline ends. CDR1 is SGHTA and CDR2 is FQGNSA in the germline V gene. The CDR3 totals 18 residues. CDR3 sequence: CASSPNPRDSGYTDTQYF. The CDR3 DNA is TGTGCCAGCAGCCCCAACCCAAGGGATAGCGGATACACAGATACGCAGTATTTT.

This clonotype has more than one count but fewer than ten. The CDR3 sequence: CASSFSSDGRHF. The CDR3 DNA sequence: TGTGCCAGCAGTTTCTCCTCCGATGGGCGGCATTTT. J is TRBJ1-5 and V is TRBV28, with D unclear. CDR1 and CDR2 from the germline V gene are MDHEN and SYDVKM. The CDR3 is 12 residues long. Trimming pared 3 bases from V and 15 bases from J, leaving 15 bases between.

This clonotype was counted many times. V usage is TRBV6-1 and J usage is TRBJ1-5; D not certain. V lost 5 bases and J lost 4, with 9 bases in between. The V gene's germline CDR1 is MNHNS and CDR2 SASEGT. This CDR3 has 13 residues. The CDR3: CASSLMGNQPQHF. As DNA, the CDR3 is TGTGCCAGCAGTTTAATGGGGAATCAGCCCCAGCATTTT.

The CDR3 protein is CASSLAGTLWETQYF. In DNA, the CDR3 is TGTGCCAGCAGCTTAGCCGGGACGCTCTGGGAGACCCAGTACTTC. The chain couples TRBV11-2 to TRBJ2-5; either TRBD1 or TRBD2 may supply D (5 bases each). Looked up from germline, CDR1 is SGHAT and CDR2 is FQNNGV. This CDR3 has 15 amino acids. V dropped 1 base and J dropped 5 bases, with 14 bases sitting between them.

The gene calls are TRBV7-9 and TRBJ1-2; no firm D call. CDR3 length: 13 amino acids. Germline loops: CDR1 SEHNR, CDR2 FQNEAQ (reference sequence). Between the trimmed V and J ends, which lost 3 bases and 8 bases, there was a span of 13 bases. CDR3 nucleotides: TGTGCCAGCAGCTTCTCAGCCCTGAGGGGCTACACCTTC. It translates to CASSFSALRGYTF. The full variable domain, completed using reference TRBV7-9 and TRBJ1-2, is DTGVSQNPRHKITKRGQNVTFRCDPISEHNRLYWYRQTLGQGPEFLTYFQNEAQLEKSRLLSDRFSAERPKGSFSTLEIQRTEQGDSAMYLCASSFSALRGYTFGSGTRLTVV.

This rearrangement joins TRBV24-1 to TRBJ2-2; D gene ambiguous. The CDR3 extends over 15 amino acids. V was shortened by 2 bases and J by 0 bases, with 6 bases between the two germline ends. Germline-derived CDR1 and CDR2 are KGHDR and SFDVKD. The CDR3 loop reads CATSDWGTNTGELFF. Here the CDR3 DNA reads TGTGCCACCAGTGATTGGGGTACGAACACCGGGGAGCTGTTTTTT.

This clonotype was counted a few times. CDR3 residues: CASSLLSDGRSTF. Written as DNA, the CDR3 is TGTGCCAGCAGCTTATTATCCGATGGTCGGAGCACCTTC. The chain couples TRBV7-6 to TRBJ1-2; D is undetermined. The CDR3 runs to 13 residues. Trimming took 2 bases from V and 13 from J, leaving 17 bases between them. Germline V gene sequence: CDR1 SGHVS, CDR2 FNYEAQ.

This clonotype was detected a few times. The rearrangement links TRBV7-2 to TRBJ2-5; D is ambiguous. The germline gives CDR1 SGHTA, CDR2 FQGNSA. V dropped 5 bases and J dropped 1 base, with 11 bases sitting between them. This CDR3 spans 14 amino acids. The CDR3 region has the DNA TGTGCCAGCAGCACCCCGCCAATCCAAGAGACCCAGTACTTC. This encodes CASSTPPIQETQYF.

The chain joins TRBV20-1 to TRBJ1-1, with 7 positions matching TRBD1. The CDR3 is made up of 13 amino acids. With 6 bases clipped from V and 6 bases from J, the junction kept 10 bases outside the gene matches. Germline assignment: CDR1 DFQATT and CDR2 SNEGSKA (reference sequence). CDR3 coding DNA: TGCAGTGCGGATCCGGGACAGTGGCCTGAAGCTTTCTTT. Its translation: CSADPGQWPEAFF.

This chain links TRBV27 with TRBJ1-5; unclear D gene. The CDR3 length is 17 residues. Trimming cost V 6 bases and J 0 bases, with 18 bases left between them. The V gene's germline CDR1 is MNHEY and CDR2 SMNVEV (reference sequence). Here the CDR3 DNA reads TGTGCCAGCAGGAAGGGTAGGCAGCCTCATAGCAATCAGCCCCAGCATTTT. Translated, it gives CASRKGRQPHSNQPQHF.

The chain is built from TRBV5-6 and TRBJ2-7; 9 nucleotides agree with TRBD1. The CDR3 has 14 amino acids. Trimming removed 4 bases from V and 4 bases from J; junction bases left unmatched: 6. Germline-derived CDR1 and CDR2 are SGHDT and YYEEEE. CDR3 in DNA: TGTGCCAGCAGCACAGGGGGCGGGGAATACGAGCAGTACTTC. This sequence encodes CASSTGGGEYEQYF.

The table lists this clonotype with many counts. The gene calls are TRBV7-8 and TRBJ1-3, with D uncertain. Between the trimmed V and J ends, which lost 3 bases and 1 base, there was a span of 10 bases. The V gene's germline CDR1 is SGHVS and CDR2 FQNEAQ. This CDR3 comprises 15 residues. CDR3 sequence (DNA): TGTGCCAGCAGCTTCAAATGGGAGTCTGGAAACACCATATATTTT. The encoded protein is CASSFKWESGNTIYF.

This clonotype appeared a few times. The chain links TRBV6-6 to TRBJ2-7; possibly TRBD1 or TRBD2 for D (5 bases each). Between the trimmed V and J ends, which lost 5 bases and 1 base, there was a span of 12 bases. This CDR3 has 14 residues. CDR1 MNHNY and CDR2 SVGAGI come from the germline V gene (reference sequence). The DNA for the CDR3 is TGTGCCAGCAGTGCCTGGGGGAGTTCCTACGAGCAGTACTTC. This sequence encodes CASSAWGSSYEQYF.